Listed below are T cell receptor beta chains from one sample, sequenced in a study of blood T cell repertoires in COVID-19. Libraries were prepared by immunoSEQ multiplex PCR; TCRdb keeps only in-frame clonotypes and omits some of them. This table holds approximately 390,000 clones, 80% to 90% found once. Source material: PBMCs or T cells enriched from blood (not recorded which). Every receptor here comes from a woman in her 50s who had recovered from COVID-19. CDR3s leave out the opening cysteine and the closing phenylalanine or tryptophan.

V: TRBV11-3; J: TRBJ1-4; CDR3: ANPHERNNEKLF
V: TRBV4-1; J: TRBJ2-7; CDR3: ASSRDLIRGSGEQY
V: TRBV19; J: TRBJ1-3; CDR3: ASSIVASSGNTIY
V: TRBV13; J: TRBJ1-2; CDR3: ASSLAVGTAAGYT
V: TRBV19; J: TRBJ1-6; CDR3: ASSAGPSRTGGIYNSPLH
V: TRBV7-9; J: TRBJ1-6; CDR3: ASSFSDRNSPLH
V: TRBV24-1; J: TRBJ2-1; CDR3: ATSDQTENEQF
V: TRBV27; J: TRBJ2-3; CDR3: ASSLFARTSGNTDTQY
V: TRBV7-9; J: TRBJ1-2; CDR3: ASSLGGQARGYT
V: TRBV25-1; J: TRBJ2-1; CDR3: ASLGPSGGAGEQF
V: TRBV5-8; J: TRBJ1-2; CDR3: ASSLRTGAYGYT
V: TRBV7-6; J: TRBJ2-3; CDR3: ASSHRRTLSGGARDTQY
V: TRBV6-5; J: TRBJ2-1; CDR3: ASSYTRQYNEQF
V: TRBV7-9; J: TRBJ1-5; CDR3: ASSLAGDRQPQH
V: TRBV28; J: TRBJ1-2; CDR3: ASSLDRGWGYT
V: TRBV18; J: TRBJ2-7; CDR3: ASSPSTGSYEQY
V: TRBV2; J: TRBJ1-1; CDR3: ASSDGFGKMNTEAF
V: TRBV12-3/TRBV12-4; J: TRBJ2-3; CDR3: ASGGGTDTQY
V: TRBV10-3; J: TRBJ1-3; CDR3: AISESGGRGRSGNTIY
V: TRBV29-1; J: TRBJ1-2; CDR3: SVEDSGST
V: TRBV24-1; J: TRBJ2-7; CDR3: ATSDKTGNRPYEQY
V: TRBV28; J: TRBJ2-1; CDR3: ASSFGGQLYNEQF
V: TRBV6-5; J: TRBJ2-5; CDR3: ASSWLAGYQETQY
V: TRBV5-1; J: TRBJ2-3; CDR3: ASSLTGVAPTDTQY
V: TRBV7-2; J: TRBJ2-7; CDR3: ASSLGGDFGEQY
V: TRBV2; J: TRBJ1-1; CDR3: ASRVQQEAF
V: TRBV5-1; J: TRBJ1-1; CDR3: ASTLIGGRMNTEAF
V: TRBV7-8; J: TRBJ1-4; CDR3: ASSPKVQGGEKLF
V: TRBV19; J: TRBJ1-1; CDR3: ASYRGLYEAF
V: TRBV30; J: TRBJ1-5; CDR3: AWSETFGTGTNQPQH
V: TRBV6-5; J: TRBJ1-1; CDR3: ASRRAGGTEAF
V: TRBV5-4; J: TRBJ1-2; CDR3: ASSFSGTGYYGYT
V: TRBV12-3/TRBV12-4; J: TRBJ2-5; CDR3: ASSLGAGETQY
V: TRBV5-4; J: TRBJ1-6; CDR3: ASSPTPDRGSSPLH
V: TRBV30; J: TRBJ1-1; CDR3: AWRNDRGETEAF
V: TRBV6-1; J: TRBJ1-1; CDR3: ASSEWGTGGRATEAF
V: TRBV28; J: TRBJ1-2; CDR3: ASRRDLTGGGYGYT
V: TRBV2; J: TRBJ2-2; CDR3: ASNRQGPNTGELF
V: TRBV7-2; J: TRBJ1-4; CDR3: ASSREIGTNEKLF
V: TRBV28; J: TRBJ1-2; CDR3: ASIAWRGLGYGYT
V: TRBV9; J: TRBJ1-3; CDR3: ASSVGDSGNTIY
V: TRBV6-5; J: TRBJ2-2; CDR3: ASSPSYSGELF
V: TRBV2; J: TRBJ2-7; CDR3: ASSETLASYEQY
V: TRBV12-3/TRBV12-4; J: TRBJ2-5; CDR3: ASSPSGGTQY
V: TRBV9; J: TRBJ2-4; CDR3: ASSPRLVGAKNIQY
V: TRBV6-4; J: TRBJ2-1; CDR3: ASSGSGGEQF
V: TRBV4-3; J: TRBJ2-7; CDR3: ASSQGLGEGYEQY
V: TRBV19; J: TRBJ2-2; CDR3: ACTKAGVDTGELF
V: TRBV4-3; J: TRBJ1-1; CDR3: ASSRNEGVNTEAF
V: TRBV6-6; J: TRBJ1-3; CDR3: ASTTGVSGNTIY